This T cell receptor (beta chain) emerged from a study of Ad26.COV2.S vaccination and SARS-CoV-2 variants. In the study overall: The Ad26.COV2.S arm of the COV1001 trial was where the donor was placed. By the intramuscular route, Ad26.COV2.S was given once, or twice 56 days apart. Findings and caveats of the study: Measures of TCR breadth and depth may have fallen short of total T cell responses.

To note about this clone: No antigen is known for it.

Measured with immunoSEQ multiplex PCR; TCRdb has only the in-frame clones, and not every one. The sample comprises about 680,000 clones, 80% to 90% of which are singletons, and approximately 1.5% rests with the top ten. Trimming took off 1 base at V and 13 bases at J, with 20 bases between the two ends. CDR3 length equals 14 residues. Germline V gene lookup returns CDR1 MNHNS and CDR2 SASEGT. The treatment here: some 20 received Ad26.COV2.S at low or high dose, single or two shots; about 5 received placebo; per-sample allocation not given. Day 63 after the first vaccine or placebo injection was the time point for sampling.

Sequences were derived from peripheral blood, sampled in a trial of Ad26.COV2.S vaccine versus placebo. The TCR originated in a person between 18 and 65 years old who received the Ad26.COV2.S COVID-19 vaccine or a placebo. This sequence joins TRBV6-1 and TRBJ2-7; D possibly corresponds to TRBD2 (5 bases). The CDR3: CASSEGAQKTGLYF. The DNA of the CDR3 is TGTGCCAGCAGTGAAGGGGCCCAAAAGACCGGACTCTACTTC.